This T cell receptor beta chain was identified in a study of cytomegalovirus exposure and HLA in healthy donors. Primers for the PCR totalled 60 Vbeta and 13 Jbeta. TCRdb's copy holds only in-frame clones and misses some; the assay was immunoSEQ multiplex PCR. The sample has fewer than 150,000 clones, around 83% seen once. The study, taken as a whole, reports: There were some V segments, including TRBV6-2 and TRBV6-3, excluded as indistinguishable. In a later analysis, compared with equally common non-associated chains, HLA-associated beta chains were more expanded. The study flagged about 150 TCR beta chains as cytomegalovirus-associated.

Whereas donors were nominally healthy upon sampling, unrecorded immune exposures were probable. With regard to this clone: As yet, its antigen is unknown.

The CDR3 is 16 amino acids. The germline V gene encodes CDR1 SGDLS and CDR2 YYNGEE. V trimming: 2 bases; J trimming: 4 bases; junction bases outside the gene matches: 9. The clonotype originates from a woman aged 25 to 39 in good health and CMV-seropositive. The sample taken for sequencing was PBMCs. This chain uses TRBV9 with TRBJ2-1; TRBD1 matches at 7 bases. CDR3 loop: CASSVGTDLSYNEQFF. In DNA form, the CDR3 reads TGTGCCAGCAGCGTTGGGACAGACTTGTCTTACAATGAGCAGTTCTTC.